Below are 20 T cell receptor beta chains sequenced from a single sample in a study of CD8+ T cells in alopecia areata. The sequencing template was cDNA reverse transcribed from extracted RNA. Some clones are missing from TCRdb's copy, which holds only in-frame ones; the method was immunoSEQ multiplex PCR. The sample lists approximately 150,000 clones; around 54% were seen once. The sequenced material came from CD4+ T cells sorted from blood. The source of these receptors is a human donor in good health.

This clone was observed a handful of times. The chain recombines TRBV5-4 with TRBJ2-5, with D possibly matching TRBD1 (6 bases). CDR1 is SGHNT, CDR2 YYREEE, per germline (reference sequence). V was pared by 0 bases and J by 4 bases, with 16 bases between. The CDR3 loop spans 16 amino acids. The CDR3 loop is CASSLGFTGIGETQYF. As DNA, the CDR3 is TGTGCCAGCAGCTTGGGGTTTACAGGGATAGGAGAGACCCAGTACTTC.

This clone was seen more than once but under ten times. Other DNA variants within this sample encode the same CDR3. V is TRBV4-1 and J is TRBJ2-1; 9 bases align to TRBD2. Germline V gene lookup returns CDR1 MGHRA and CDR2 YSYEKL. V lost 1 base, J lost 4 bases, and 5 bases stayed unmatched. The CDR3 length is 16 residues. CDR3 sequence: CASSQGLAGPYNEQFF. DNA for the CDR3: TGCGCCAGCAGCCAAGGTCTAGCGGGACCATACAATGAGCAGTTCTTC.

This clone showed up just a few times. This rearrangement joins TRBV7-6 to TRBJ2-3, with TRBD1 identical over 9 bases. The CDR3 is 16 amino acids. Per the germline V gene, CDR1 is SGHVS and CDR2 is FNYEAQ. The junction had 6 bases not matched to a gene; V was cut back by 5 bases and J by 0 bases. CDR3 coding DNA: TGTGCCAGCAGCCCCAACAGGGGGCTTAGCACAGATACGCAGTATTTT. Protein: CASSPNRGLSTDTQYF.

The J gene is TRBJ2-3, the V gene TRBV5-1; 8 bases fit TRBD2. The CDR3 has 15 residues. Looked up from germline, CDR1 is SGHRS and CDR2 is YFSETQ. V lost 2 bases and J lost 4; bases outside the gene matches: 6. The chain's CDR3 is CASSFSGTPPDTQYF. For the CDR3, the DNA is TGCGCCAGCAGCTTTAGCGGGACTCCTCCAGATACGCAGTATTTT.

This chain connects TRBV29-1 to TRBJ1-1, with 7 bases matching TRBD1. After removal of 6 bases from V and 10 bases from J, the junction contained 5 bases not matched to a gene. CDR1 is SQVTM and CDR2 is ANQGSEA in the germline V gene. This CDR3 is built from 10 residues. Written as DNA, the CDR3 is TGCAGCGTGGATTGGACAGGAGCTTTCTTT. Residues: CSVDWTGAFF.

The chain links TRBV29-1 to TRBJ1-2; possibly TRBD1 for D (5 bases). Trimming pared 5 bases from V and 4 bases from J, leaving 17 bases between. Per the germline V gene, CDR1 is SQVTM and CDR2 is ANQGSEA. The CDR3 covers 14 residues. In DNA form, the CDR3 reads TGCAGCGTTAGGAAGCAGCAGGGCGGCTATGGCTACACCTTC. Residues: CSVRKQQGGYGYTF.

The gene calls are TRBV7-9 and TRBJ2-6; no firm D call. CDR3 length: 12 residues. Trimming took 5 bases from V and 2 from J, leaving 1 base between them. CDR1 SEHNR and CDR2 FQNEAQ come from the germline V gene (reference sequence). CDR3 DNA: TGTGCCAGCAGCGCTGGGGCCAACGTCCTGACTTTC. Translating it yields CASSAGANVLTF. Using reference TRBV7-9 and TRBJ2-6 for the parts outside the CDR3, the full variable domain is DTGVSQNPRHKITKRGQNVTFRCDPISEHNRLYWYRQTLGQGPEFLTYFQNEAQLEKSRLLSDRFSAERPKGSFSTLEIQRTEQGDSAMYLCASSAGANVLTFGAGSRLTVL.

The V and J genes are TRBV4-1 and TRBJ2-3, with a tentative D call TRBD1 (7 bases). With 0 bases removed from V and 5 bases from J, the gap between germline ends came to 12 bases. This CDR3 spans 15 amino acids. CDR1 MGHRA and CDR2 YSYEKL come from the germline V gene. Here the CDR3 reads CASSQEGQGGDTQYF. CDR3 sequence (DNA): TGCGCCAGCAGCCAAGAAGGTCAGGGGGGAGATACGCAGTATTTT.

This clone was recorded once. V gene TRBV11-2 combines with J gene TRBJ2-7; D is unclear. The CDR3 runs to 12 residues. Trimming removed 2 bases at V and 6 bases at J, with 8 bases between. CDR1 and CDR2 (germline): SGHAT, FQNNGV. Here the CDR3 reads CASSLSEGEQYF. CDR3 nucleotide sequence: TGTGCCAGCAGCTTATCTGAAGGCGAGCAGTACTTC.

This clone was seen only once. The CDR3 coding sequence is TGTGCCTCCAAGCCAGGGCTAGATGAAAAACTGTTTTTT. It specifies CASKPGLDEKLFF. The V call is TRBV30, the J call TRBJ1-4, with D perhaps TRBD1 (5 bases). Germline V gene sequence: CDR1 GTSNPN, CDR2 SVGIG (reference sequence). Trimming took off 7 bases at V and 6 bases at J, with 15 bases between the two ends. CDR3 length equals 13 residues.

The chain recombines TRBV2 with TRBJ2-7; TRBD2 might be the D (6 bases). V lost 6 bases to trimming and J lost 3 bases, with 15 bases between them. The CDR3 length is 14 residues. CDR1 and CDR2 (germline): SNHLY, FYNNEI. The CDR3 loop reads CASRANGGFYEQYF. DNA for the CDR3: TGTGCCAGCAGGGCCAACGGAGGGTTCTACGAGCAGTACTTC.

This clone was found a few times. This rearrangement joins TRBV6-6 to TRBJ2-7; D ambiguous. Germline CDR1 reads MNHNY; CDR2 reads SVGAGI (reference sequence). V was shortened by 6 bases and J by 6 bases, with 15 bases between the two germline ends. This CDR3 has 13 amino acids. The CDR3 coding sequence is TGTGCCAGCAGCTTCGGCCAACTCAGCGAGCAGTACTTC. Translated: CASSFGQLSEQYF.

The table lists this clone with a few counts. This chain joins TRBV29-1 and TRBJ2-3; 9 positions agree with TRBD1. The CDR3 loop spans 14 amino acids. V shed 7 bases and J 1 base; nucleotides not matched to a gene: 6. Germline V gene sequence: CDR1 SQVTM, CDR2 ANQGSEA. Written as DNA, the CDR3 is TGCAGCGGGGCACAGGGGGCAGGCACAGATACGCAGTATTTT. It codes for CSGAQGAGTDTQYF.

The chain employs TRBV4-1 and TRBJ1-4; TRBD1 might be the D (5 bases). Germline-derived CDR1 and CDR2 are MGHRA and YSYEKL. V lost 2 bases and J lost 5, with 12 bases in between. This CDR3 region has 15 residues. The CDR3 region is CASSQPGAGNEKLFF. In DNA, the CDR3 is TGCGCCAGCAGCCAACCCGGGGCAGGGAATGAAAAACTGTTTTTT.

V gene TRBV25-1 combines with J gene TRBJ2-1, with 10 bases that match TRBD2. CDR3 length: 17 residues. CDR1 is MGHDK and CDR2 is SYGVNS in the germline V gene. With V trimmed by 2 bases and J by 10 bases, 14 bases remained unmatched. This chain's CDR3 is CASSEGGSGRGFWEQFF. DNA for the CDR3: TGTGCCAGCAGTGAAGGTGGGAGCGGGAGGGGATTTTGGGAGCAGTTCTTC.

The chain uses TRBV2 and TRBJ1-5, with 10 bases aligning to TRBD1. The CDR3 covers 15 residues. The J segment lost 4 bases and the V segment lost 5 bases, leaving 5 bases of the junction unmatched. Germline CDR1 and CDR2: SNHLY and FYNNEI. Here the CDR3 reads CASSRTGGENQPQHF. The DNA for the CDR3 is TGTGCCAGCAGTCGGACAGGGGGTGAGAATCAGCCCCAGCATTTT. The full variable domain, its missing parts supplied by reference TRBV2 and TRBJ1-5, is EPEVTQTPSHQVTQMGQEVILRCVPISNHLYFYWYRQILGQKVEFLVSFYNNEISEKSEIFDDQFSVERPDGSNFTLKIRSTKLEDSAMYFCASSRTGGENQPQHFGDGTRLSIL.

This clone has more than one count but fewer than ten. This CDR3 reads CASSEAAAAGYNEQFF. The CDR3 nucleotides read TGTGCCAGCAGTGAAGCGGCAGCGGCGGGCTACAATGAGCAGTTCTTC. The gene calls are TRBV6-1 and TRBJ2-1; D is possibly TRBD2 (5 bases). The ends were cut back, 0 bases at V and 3 bases at J, with 12 bases in the middle. The length of the CDR3 is 16 residues. CDR1 is MNHNS, CDR2 SASEGT, per germline.

The chain carries TRBV2 and TRBJ2-3, with unresolved D. The CDR3 totals 15 residues. The ends were cut back, 1 base at V and 7 bases at J, with 15 bases in the middle. Germline CDR1 and CDR2: SNHLY and FYNNEI. In DNA, the CDR3 is TGTGCCAGCAGTGAAGTCGCTACGGTCGGCAATACGCAGTATTTT. Residues: CASSEVATVGNTQYF.

A single count supports this clone. V gene TRBV9 combines with J gene TRBJ2-1; TRBD2 is a possible D gene (6 bases). CDR1 SGDLS and CDR2 YYNGEE come from the germline V gene. V lost 0 bases to trimming and J lost 2 bases, with 12 bases between them. CDR3 length: 16 amino acids. CDR3 sequence (DNA): TGTGCCAGCAGCGTAGAGAGCGGGTGGCCCTACAATGAGCAGTTCTTC. Translated: CASSVESGWPYNEQFF.

Details on this clone: This sample includes further DNA sequences coding for the same CDR3. V is TRBV29-1 and J is TRBJ2-3, with TRBD1 identical over 8 bases. Germline CDR1 is SQVTM and CDR2 is ANQGSEA. CDR3 size: 17 residues. V lost 6 bases, J lost 1 base, and 15 bases stayed unmatched. CDR3 coding DNA: TGCAGCGTCGATGGACAGGGCACTTGGCGAGGCACAGATACGCAGTATTTT. Its translation: CSVDGQGTWRGTDTQYF.